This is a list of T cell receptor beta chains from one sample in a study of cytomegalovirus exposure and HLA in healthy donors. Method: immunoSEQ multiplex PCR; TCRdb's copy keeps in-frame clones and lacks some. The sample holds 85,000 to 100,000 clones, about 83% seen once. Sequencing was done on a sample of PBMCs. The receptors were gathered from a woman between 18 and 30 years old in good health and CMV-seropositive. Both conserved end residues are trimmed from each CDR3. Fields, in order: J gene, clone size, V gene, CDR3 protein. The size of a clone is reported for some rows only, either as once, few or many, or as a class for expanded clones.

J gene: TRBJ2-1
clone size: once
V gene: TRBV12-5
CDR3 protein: ASGLGLEAYNEQF

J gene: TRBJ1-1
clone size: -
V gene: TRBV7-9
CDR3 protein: ASSPKTGARNTEAF

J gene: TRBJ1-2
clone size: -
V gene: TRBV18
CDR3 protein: ASSPSSTSYGYT

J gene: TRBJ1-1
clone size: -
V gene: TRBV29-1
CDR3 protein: SAGQGTEAF

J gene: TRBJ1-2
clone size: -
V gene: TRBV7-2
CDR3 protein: ASPQGAPQGWWNYGYT

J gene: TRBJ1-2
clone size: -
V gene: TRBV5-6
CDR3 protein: ASIIGTEFYGYT

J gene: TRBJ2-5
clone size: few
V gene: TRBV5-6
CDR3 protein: ASSWEVEETQY

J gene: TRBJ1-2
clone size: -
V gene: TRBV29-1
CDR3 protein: SVDPGNAGGYT

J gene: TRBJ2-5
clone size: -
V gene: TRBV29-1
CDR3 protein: SVGGGSETQY

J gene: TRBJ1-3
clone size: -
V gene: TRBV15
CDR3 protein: ATSIPRIGNTIY

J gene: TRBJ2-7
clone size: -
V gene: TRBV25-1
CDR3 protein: ASSEHLGGVLYEQY

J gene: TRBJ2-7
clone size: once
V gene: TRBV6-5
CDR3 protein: ASSSLQGSHEQY

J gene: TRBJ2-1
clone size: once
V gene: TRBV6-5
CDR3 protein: ASSGYSGGFNEQF

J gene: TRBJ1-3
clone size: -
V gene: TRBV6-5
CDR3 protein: ASSYRSGLSGNTIY

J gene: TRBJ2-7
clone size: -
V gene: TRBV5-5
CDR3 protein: ASILPGTSGTYEQY

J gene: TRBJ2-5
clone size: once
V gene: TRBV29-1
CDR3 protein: SVEVTGHGIETQY

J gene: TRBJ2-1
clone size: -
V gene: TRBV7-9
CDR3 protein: ASSQTGSPYNEQF

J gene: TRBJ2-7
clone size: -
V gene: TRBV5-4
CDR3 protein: ASSRGGTRAYEQY

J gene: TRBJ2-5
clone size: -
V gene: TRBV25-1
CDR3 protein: ASSDTSGSSETQY

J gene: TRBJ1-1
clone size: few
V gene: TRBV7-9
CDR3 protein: ASSPVNTEAF

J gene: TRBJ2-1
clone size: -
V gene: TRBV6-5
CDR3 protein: ASSHGLAGINEQF

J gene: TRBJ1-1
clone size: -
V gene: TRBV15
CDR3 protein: ATSSRGGRNTEAF

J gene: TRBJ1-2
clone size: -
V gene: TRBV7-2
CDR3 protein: ASSLGGHYGYT

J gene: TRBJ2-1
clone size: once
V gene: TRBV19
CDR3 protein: ASSFTHRGEQF

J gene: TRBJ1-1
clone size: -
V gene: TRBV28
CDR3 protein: ASSSGGHTEAF

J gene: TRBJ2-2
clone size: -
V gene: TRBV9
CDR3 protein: ASSVRTSVNGNTGELF

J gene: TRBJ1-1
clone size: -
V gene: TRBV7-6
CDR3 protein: ASSLSRGDTEAF

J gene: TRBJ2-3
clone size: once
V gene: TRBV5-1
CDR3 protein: ASSLVAEPTDTQY

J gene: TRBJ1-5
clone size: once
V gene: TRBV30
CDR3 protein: AWSVLSGVGQPQH

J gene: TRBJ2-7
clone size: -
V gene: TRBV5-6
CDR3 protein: ASSYRGTVSYEQY

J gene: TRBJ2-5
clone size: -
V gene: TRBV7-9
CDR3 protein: ASSPQGYRKTQY

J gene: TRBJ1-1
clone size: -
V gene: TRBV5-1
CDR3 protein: ASSPGQVVGFTEAF

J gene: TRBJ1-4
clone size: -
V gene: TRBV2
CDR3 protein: ASQTQPGADEKLF

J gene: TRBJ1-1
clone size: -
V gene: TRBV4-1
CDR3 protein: ASISSGGAEAF

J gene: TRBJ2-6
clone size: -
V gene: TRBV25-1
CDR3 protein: ASSQGSGANVLT

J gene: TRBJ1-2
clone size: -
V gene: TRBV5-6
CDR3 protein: ASSLWAGNYGYT

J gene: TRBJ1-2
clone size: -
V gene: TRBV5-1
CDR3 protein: ASSFGQGAHGYT

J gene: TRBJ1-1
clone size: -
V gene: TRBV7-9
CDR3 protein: ASSLIYGGTEAF

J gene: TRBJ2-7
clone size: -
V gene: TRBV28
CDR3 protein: ASNTQGAPYEQY

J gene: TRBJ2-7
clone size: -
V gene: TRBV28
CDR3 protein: ASSAWVGSGSIAYEQY

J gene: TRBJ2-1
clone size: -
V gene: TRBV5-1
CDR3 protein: ASSLGQRSSYNEQF

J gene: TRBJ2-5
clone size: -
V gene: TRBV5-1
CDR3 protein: ASSLTSRETQY

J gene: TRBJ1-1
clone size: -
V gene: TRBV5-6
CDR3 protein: ASSLAVRVTTEAF

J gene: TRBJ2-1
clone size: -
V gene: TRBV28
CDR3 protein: ASSLSINEQF

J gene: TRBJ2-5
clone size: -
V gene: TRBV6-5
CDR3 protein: ASRLREVETQY

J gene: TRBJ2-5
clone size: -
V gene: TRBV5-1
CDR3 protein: ASSTGTVQETQY

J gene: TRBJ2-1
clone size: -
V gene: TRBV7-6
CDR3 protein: ASSFGGRINEQF

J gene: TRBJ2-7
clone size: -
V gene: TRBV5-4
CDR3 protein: ASSHQTGDEQY

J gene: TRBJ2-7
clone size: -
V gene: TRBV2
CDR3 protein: ASQGGASPYEQY

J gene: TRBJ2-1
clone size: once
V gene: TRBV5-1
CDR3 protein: ASSGPTSGVRQNYNEQF

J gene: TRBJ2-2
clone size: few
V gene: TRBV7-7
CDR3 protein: ASSYQENTGELF

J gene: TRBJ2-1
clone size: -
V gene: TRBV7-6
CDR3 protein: ASSSLGGGTNNEQF

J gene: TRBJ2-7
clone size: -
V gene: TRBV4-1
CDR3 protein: ASSRRSGGEYEQY